This T cell receptor beta chain emerged from a study of untreated major depressive disorder. General observations from the study: A comparatively small sample limits the generalizability of these findings.

V lost 6 bases and J lost 6; bases outside the gene matches: 12. Looked up from germline, CDR1 is MDHEN and CDR2 is SYDVKM. CDR3 size: 15 residues. Controls lacked current or lifetime mood disorder and scored 5 or less on depressive symptoms. Donors lacked major illness, comorbidities, regular medication, drug use, or heavy drinking. Each donor gave around 30 ml of EDTA blood. This clone has just a few counts. Its antigen remains unidentified. Some clones are missing from TCRdb's copy, which holds only in-frame ones; the method was immunoSEQ multiplex PCR. Of about 20,000 clones in the sample, around 87% were seen once.

This chain uses TRBV28 with TRBJ2-3; 7 bases agree with TRBD2. This clonotype was obtained from a woman aged 25-40 years in good health. The sequenced material came from CD4+ T cells from PBMCs. The CDR3 DNA reads TGTGCCAGCAGGTCTACGGGGGGACCGCGGGATACGCAGTATTTT. As protein: CASRSTGGPRDTQYF.